Below, 27 T cell receptor beta chains from the same sample are listed, as sequenced in a study of T-cell reconstitution after alpha-beta-depleted transplantation in children. Unique molecular identifiers were used to barcode this TCRbeta library. A single record per CDR3 protein comes from TCRdb applying MiXCR to the PCR reads. The table includes around 200,000 distinct CDR3 sequences, around 9.6% detected once. The sequencing here drew on PBMCs from the stem cell graft donor, taken from the stem cell graft. These receptors were obtained from a human donor who donated a stem cell graft to a child with acute lymphoblastic leukemia.

V usage is TRBV4-2 and J usage is TRBJ2-1; 9 nucleotides match TRBD2. In germline, CDR1 is LGHNA, CDR2 YNFKEQ. The V segment lost 4 bases and the J segment 0 bases; nucleotides outside the gene matches: 7. The CDR3 contains 17 residues. The CDR3: CASSPKTSGSSYNEQFF. CDR3 nucleotides: TGTGCCAGCAGCCCCAAGACTAGCGGAAGCTCCTACAATGAGCAGTTCTTC.

This clonotype was picked up many times. The chain joins TRBV3-1 to TRBJ2-7; 13 bases map to TRBD2. The length of the CDR3 is 15 residues. The trim removed 4 bases at V and 3 bases at J, leaving 3 bases unmatched. Germline V gene sequence: CDR1 LGHDT, CDR2 YNNKEL (reference sequence). The CDR3 protein is CASSLRLAGGYEQYF. The CDR3 DNA reads TGTGCCAGCAGCCTCCGACTAGCGGGGGGCTACGAGCAGTACTTC.

The rearrangement links TRBV5-1 to TRBJ1-6; 8 nucleotides agree with TRBD1. V gave up 6 bases and J gave up 5 bases; unmatched junction bases: 1. The CDR3 covers 13 residues. Germline V CDR1 and CDR2: SGHRS, YFSETQ. CDR3 protein: CASTDRDNSPLHF. CDR3 sequence (DNA): TGCGCCAGCACGGACAGGGATAATTCACCCCTCCACTTT.

This clonotype was counted at least ten times. V and J are TRBV12-3 or TRBV12-4 and TRBJ2-2; 10 positions agree with TRBD2. The CDR3 has 16 amino acids. V was pared by 5 bases and J by 4 bases, with 7 bases of the junction left unmatched. CDR3 sequence (DNA): TGTGCCAGCAGTGACATAGCGGGGGGAGGCACCGGGGAGCTGTTTTTT. Translating it yields CASSDIAGGGTGELFF.

This clonotype was detected ten times or more. The rearrangement joins TRBV11-2 to TRBJ2-2; 13 bases line up with TRBD2. CDR3 size: 19 residues. J lost 2 bases, V lost 1 base, and 7 bases had no gene match. Germline-derived CDR1 and CDR2 are SGHAT and FQNNGV. The CDR3 nucleotides are TGTGCCAGCAGCTTAGTACCGCGACTAGCGGGGGGTAACACCGGGGAGCTGTTTTTT. The encoded protein is CASSLVPRLAGGNTGELFF.

In this sample, this clonotype turned up a few times. The rearrangement joins TRBV5-5 to TRBJ2-3; unclear D gene. Between the trimmed V and J ends, which lost 1 base and 5 bases, there was a span of 11 bases. The germline gives CDR1 SGHKS, CDR2 YYEKEE (reference sequence). The CDR3 length is 14 residues. CDR3 loop: CASSLRPALDTQYF. CDR3 DNA sequence: TGTGCCAGCAGCTTGCGCCCCGCTCTAGATACGCAGTATTTT.

This chain joins TRBV12-3 or TRBV12-4 and TRBJ1-1, with no clear D. This CDR3 contains 13 residues. Trimming removed 3 bases from V and 8 bases from J, with 13 bases in between. Here the CDR3 DNA reads TGTGCCAGCAGTTTCTCGGCCTCCCTGGAAGCTTTCTTT. Translating gives CASSFSASLEAFF.

The V call is TRBV7-8, the J call TRBJ2-3; either TRBD1 or TRBD2 may fit D (6 bases each). Deletions cut 1 base from V and 6 bases from J, with 14 bases between. The CDR3 runs to 15 residues. Germline lookup yields CDR1 SGHVS and CDR2 FQNEAQ. CDR3 coding DNA: TGTGCCAGCAGCTTAGACGGGGGCTCCGGGGATACGCAGTATTTT. Translating gives CASSLDGGSGDTQYF.

This clonotype was counted between two and nine times. V and J are TRBV12-3 or TRBV12-4 and TRBJ2-5, with D perhaps TRBD2 (5 bases). CDR3 length: 14 residues. The V end was cut by 5 bases, the J end by 5 bases, with 15 bases between. CDR3 coding DNA: TGTGCCAGCAGTGAGGGAAGAGGCGGGGAGACCCAGTACTTC. Translation: CASSEGRGGETQYF.

In regard to this clonotype: Being one base from a much bigger clone, this may be a read error. The chain couples TRBV3-1 to TRBJ2-1; D not resolved. Germline V lookup: CDR1 LGHDT, CDR2 YNNKEL (reference sequence). This CDR3 is built from 12 residues. DNA of the CDR3: TGTTCCAGCAGCCAAAGGTTGGAGGAGCAGTTCTTC. Translating it yields CSSSQRLEEQFF.

The chain links TRBV12-3 or TRBV12-4 to TRBJ1-1; 7 bases are a match to TRBD1. This CDR3 comprises 14 residues. Trimming took 3 bases from V and 3 from J; bases not matched to a gene: 4. This CDR3 is CASSFTGDHTEAFF. In nucleotides, the CDR3 is TGTGCCAGCAGTTTTACAGGGGACCACACTGAAGCTTTCTTT.

The chain combines TRBV3-1 with TRBJ2-7; possibly TRBD1 for D (5 bases). V gave up 11 bases and J gave up 0 bases, with 23 bases separating them. In germline, CDR1 is LGHDT, CDR2 YNNKEL (reference sequence). This CDR3 region has 16 residues. CDR3 bases: TGTGCCTGCACCCAAGATGGGGCATCGAGCTCCTACGAGCAGTACTTC. Residues: CACTQDGASSSYEQYF.

The table lists this clonotype with a few counts. V is TRBV5-1 and J is TRBJ2-2; weak D call: TRBD2 (6 bases). The CDR3 sequence is 11 residues long. V was shortened by 7 bases and J by 5 bases, with 6 bases between the two germline ends. The germline V gene encodes CDR1 SGHRS and CDR2 YFSETQ. The CDR3 DNA sequence: TGCGCCAGCGGAGGGACCGGGGAGCTGTTTTTT. Its translation: CASGGTGELFF.

This clonotype appeared many times. This rearrangement joins TRBV4-1 to TRBJ1-6, with 11 bases fitting TRBD1. V dropped 4 bases and J dropped 7; count of bases not matched to a gene: 9. Germline V lookup: CDR1 MGHRA, CDR2 YSYEKL. The CDR3 extends over 17 amino acids. CDR3 nucleotides: TGCGCCAGCAGCCGAATGGGACAGGGGGTGAGGAATTCACCCCTCCACTTT. It encodes CASSRMGQGVRNSPLHF.

In this sample, this clonotype turned up many times. The chain joins TRBV20-1 to TRBJ2-1; D perhaps matches TRBD2 (6 bases). V lost 4 bases and J lost 0, with 13 bases in between. The V gene's germline CDR1 is DFQATT and CDR2 SNEGSKA (reference sequence). This CDR3 region has 15 residues. CDR3 region: CSATTGDSSYNEQFF. CDR3 coding DNA: TGCAGTGCTACGACGGGGGATAGCTCCTACAATGAGCAGTTCTTC.

There are a few counts of this clonotype. The genes are TRBV5-1 and TRBJ2-5; D tentatively reads TRBD1 or TRBD2 (6 bases each). CDR3 size: 16 residues. Deletions cut 0 bases from V and 5 bases from J, with 17 bases between. CDR1 and CDR2 (germline): SGHRS, YFSETQ. The CDR3 sequence is CASSLAPGLQGETQYF. CDR3 DNA: TGCGCCAGCAGCTTGGCCCCGGGACTCCAGGGGGAGACCCAGTACTTC.

The chain combines TRBV5-1 with TRBJ2-2, with 12 positions matching TRBD2. Germline lookup yields CDR1 SGHRS and CDR2 YFSETQ. CDR3 length: 16 residues. V trimming: 4 bases; J trimming: 6 bases; junction bases outside the gene matches: 7. CDR3 loop: CASSPLAGGNAGELFF. CDR3 bases: TGCGCCAGCAGCCCACTAGCGGGGGGAAACGCCGGGGAGCTGTTTTTT. Full variable domain (outside the CDR3, taken from reference TRBV5-1 and TRBJ2-2): KAGVTQTPRYLIKTRGQQVTLSCSPISGHRSVSWYQQTPGQGLQFLFEYFSETQRNKGNFPGRFSGRQFSNSRSEMNVSTLELGDSALYLCASSPLAGGNAGELFFGEGSRLTVL.

This clonotype was seen repeatedly, ten times or more. A read error may produce the germline difference seen at one junction end. The chain couples TRBV5-1 to TRBJ2-3, with D maybe TRBD2 (6 bases). Germline values: CDR1 SGHRS, CDR2 YFSETQ. The CDR3 is made up of 14 amino acids. The CDR3 sequence: CASSLAGSTDTQYF. The CDR3 DNA reads as TGTGCCAGCAGCCTCGCGGGGAGCACAGATACGCAGTATTTT.

This clonotype has a handful of counts. This chain connects TRBV12-3 or TRBV12-4 to TRBJ1-4; D is perhaps TRBD1 (6 bases). V shed 8 bases and J shed 3 bases, with 19 bases lying between them. The CDR3 contains 16 residues. The CDR3 is CASHFRGGKANEKLFF. As DNA, the CDR3 is TGTGCCAGCCATTTCCGTGGGGGCAAAGCTAATGAAAAACTGTTTTTT.

The chain joins TRBV7-2 to TRBJ1-2, with a possible D match to TRBD1 (5 bases). This CDR3 contains 14 residues. Germline V gene sequence: CDR1 SGHTA, CDR2 FQGNSA. With 5 bases removed from V and 5 bases from J, the gap between germline ends came to 15 bases. Written as DNA, the CDR3 is TGTGCCAGCAGCGACTTGTTCGGGGGATATGGCTACACCTTC. As protein: CASSDLFGGYGYTF.

The chain couples TRBV6-1 to TRBJ2-1; weak D call: TRBD1 (5 bases). Trimming pared 5 bases from V and 8 bases from J, leaving 16 bases between. The CDR3 consists of 14 residues. CDR1 MNHNS and CDR2 SASEGT come from the germline V gene. CDR3 bases: TGTGCCAGCAGTCCCCTTAGGGGTGGGCATGAGCAGTTCTTC. Encoded protein: CASSPLRGGHEQFF.

This clonotype was detected many times. Here the CDR3 reads CASSKAHRAGGAWETQYF. The CDR3 bases are TGTGCCAGCAGCAAAGCGCATAGGGCAGGGGGCGCGTGGGAGACCCAGTACTTC. The rearrangement links TRBV21-1 to TRBJ2-5; the DNA was not compared with TRBD1, the D call given in the table. TRBV21-1 is assigned pseudogene status. The CDR3 covers 18 residues.

This clonotype has at least ten counts. This chain joins TRBV5-1 and TRBJ2-7, with 9 bases aligning to TRBD1. Unmatched junction bases numbered 5, after V lost 4 bases and J lost 3 bases. The CDR3 length is 14 residues. Germline V gene sequence: CDR1 SGHRS, CDR2 YFSETQ. CDR3 protein: CASSALTGGYEQYF. DNA for the CDR3: TGCGCCAGCAGCGCCCTGACAGGGGGCTACGAGCAGTACTTC.

J is TRBJ2-3 and V is TRBV20-1, with 8 bases lining up with TRBD2. Germline CDR1 and CDR2: DFQATT and SNEGSKA (reference sequence). CDR3 length equals 15 residues. V was pared by 3 bases and J by 2 bases, with 7 bases of the junction left unmatched. CDR3 sequence: CSARGASGYTDTQYF. As DNA, the CDR3 is TGCAGTGCTAGGGGGGCTAGCGGGTACACAGATACGCAGTATTTT.

This clonotype has more than one count but fewer than ten. The CDR3 protein is CASSVEVDGYTF. Written as DNA, the CDR3 is TGTGCCAGCAGCGTAGAGGTGGATGGCTACACCTTC. The rearrangement links TRBV9 to TRBJ1-2, with D hard to call. The CDR3 runs 12 residues. In germline, CDR1 is SGDLS, CDR2 YYNGEE. The V end was cut by 0 bases, the J end by 6 bases, with 6 bases between.

This clonotype was seen ten or more times. The CDR3: CSASLAGLQETQYF. The CDR3 nucleotides are TGCAGTGCTAGCCTAGCGGGGCTTCAAGAGACCCAGTACTTC. The rearrangement uses TRBV20-1 and TRBJ2-5, with 9 bases that match TRBD2. The CDR3 covers 14 residues. Germline trimming cut 3 bases from V and 2 bases from J; bases unmatched to any gene: 4. Germline CDR1 and CDR2: DFQATT and SNEGSKA (reference sequence).

The CDR3, as DNA: TGTGCCAGCAGCTCAACGGGACAGGGGCCCTACAATGAGCAGTTCTTC. Protein: CASSSTGQGPYNEQFF. The rearrangement uses TRBV7-2 and TRBJ2-1, with 10 bases matching TRBD1. This CDR3 is built from 16 residues. V gave up 4 bases and J gave up 2 bases; unmatched junction bases: 5. CDR1 is SGHTA, CDR2 FQGNSA, per germline. Combining the CDR3 with reference TRBV7-2 and TRBJ2-1 gives the whole variable domain GAGVSQSPSNKVTEKGKDVELRCDPISGHTALYWYRQSLGQGLEFLIYFQGNSAPDKSGLPSDRFSAERTGGSVSTLTIQRTQQEDSAVYLCASSSTGQGPYNEQFFGPGTRLTVL.